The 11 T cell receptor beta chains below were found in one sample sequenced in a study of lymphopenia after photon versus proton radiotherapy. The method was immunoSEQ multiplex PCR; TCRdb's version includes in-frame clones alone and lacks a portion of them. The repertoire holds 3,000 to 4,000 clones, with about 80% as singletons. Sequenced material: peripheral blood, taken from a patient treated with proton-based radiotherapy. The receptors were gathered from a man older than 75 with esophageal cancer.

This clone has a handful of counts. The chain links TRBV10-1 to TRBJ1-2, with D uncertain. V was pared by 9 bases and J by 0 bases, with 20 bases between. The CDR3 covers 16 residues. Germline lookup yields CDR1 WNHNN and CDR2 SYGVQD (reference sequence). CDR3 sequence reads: CASNGQDILANYGYTF. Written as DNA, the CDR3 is TGCGCCAGTAATGGGCAGGATATCCTAGCTAACTATGGCTACACCTTC.

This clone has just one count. Here the CDR3 DNA reads TGTGCCAGTAACCCTGGAGGAACTAGCAATCAGCCCCAGCATTTT. Translated, it gives CASNPGGTSNQPQHF. The chain combines TRBV19 with TRBJ1-5; no definite D call. The length of the CDR3 is 15 residues. Germline V lookup: CDR1 LNHDA, CDR2 SQIVND (reference sequence). Trimming took off 7 bases at V and 0 bases at J, with 13 bases between the two ends.

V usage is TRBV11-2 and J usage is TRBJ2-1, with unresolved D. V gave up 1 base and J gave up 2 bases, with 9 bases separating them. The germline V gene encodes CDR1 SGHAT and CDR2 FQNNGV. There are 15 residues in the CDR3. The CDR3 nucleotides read TGTGCCAGCAGCTTAGTTCATGGAGCCTACAATGAGCAGTTCTTC. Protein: CASSLVHGAYNEQFF.

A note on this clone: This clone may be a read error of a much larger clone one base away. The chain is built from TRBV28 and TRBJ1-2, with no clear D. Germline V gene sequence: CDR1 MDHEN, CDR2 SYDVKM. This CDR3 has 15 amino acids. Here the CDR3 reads CAGSRPGGGIYGYTF. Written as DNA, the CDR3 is TGTGCCGGCAGTCGCCCAGGCGGTGGGATCTATGGCTACACCTTC.

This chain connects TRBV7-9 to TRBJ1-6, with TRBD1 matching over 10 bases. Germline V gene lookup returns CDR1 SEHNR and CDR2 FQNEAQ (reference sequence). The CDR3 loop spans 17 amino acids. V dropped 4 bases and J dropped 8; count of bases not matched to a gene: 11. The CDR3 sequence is CASSSLHGQGGDSPLHF. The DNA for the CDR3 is TGTGCCAGCAGCTCTTTACACGGACAGGGGGGGGATTCACCCCTCCACTTT.

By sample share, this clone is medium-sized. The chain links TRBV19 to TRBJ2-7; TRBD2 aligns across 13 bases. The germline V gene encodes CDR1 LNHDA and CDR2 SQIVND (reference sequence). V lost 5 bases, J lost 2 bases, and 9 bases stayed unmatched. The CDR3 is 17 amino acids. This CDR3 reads CASSSLAGGDETYEQYF. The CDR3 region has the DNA TGTGCCAGTAGTTCACTAGCGGGAGGGGACGAAACCTACGAGCAGTACTTC.

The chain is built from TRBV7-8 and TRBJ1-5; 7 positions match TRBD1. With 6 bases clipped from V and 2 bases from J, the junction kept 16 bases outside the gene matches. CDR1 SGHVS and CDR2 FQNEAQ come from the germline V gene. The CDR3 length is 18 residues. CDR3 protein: CASSSKAEQGSRNQPQHF. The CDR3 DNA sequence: TGTGCCAGCAGTTCAAAGGCGGAACAGGGGTCGCGCAATCAGCCCCAGCATTTT.

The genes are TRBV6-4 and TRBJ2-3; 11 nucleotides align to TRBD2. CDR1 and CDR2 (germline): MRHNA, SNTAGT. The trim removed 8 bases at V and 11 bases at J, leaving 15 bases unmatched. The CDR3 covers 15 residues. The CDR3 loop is CASREVAGGPLKQYF. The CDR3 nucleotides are TGTGCCAGCCGAGAAGTAGCGGGAGGGCCGTTAAAGCAGTATTTT.

DNA for the CDR3: TGTGCCAGCAGACGGACCGGTCAAGAGACCCAGTACTTC. Translated, it gives CASRRTGQETQYF. V and J are TRBV7-3 and TRBJ2-5; D ambiguous. The CDR3 totals 13 residues. Per germline, CDR1 SGHTA and CDR2 FQGTGA. The germline V and J ends were trimmed by 6 bases and 2 bases, with 10 bases remaining between them.

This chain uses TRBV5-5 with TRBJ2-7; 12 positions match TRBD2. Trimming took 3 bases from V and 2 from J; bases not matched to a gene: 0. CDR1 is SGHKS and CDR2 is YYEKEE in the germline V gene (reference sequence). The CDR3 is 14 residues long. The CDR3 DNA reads TGTGCCAGCAGCTGGACTAGCGGGGCCTACGAGCAGTACTTC. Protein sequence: CASSWTSGAYEQYF.

The CDR3 spells CASSAGTGGGTQYF. The DNA of the CDR3 is TGTGCCAGCAGCGCCGGGACTGGTGGCGGTACGCAGTATTTT. The chain carries TRBV11-3 and TRBJ2-3; D is possibly TRBD2 (6 bases). Trimming left V 5 bases short and J 8 bases short, with 17 bases between. This CDR3 is built from 14 residues. Germline V gene data show CDR1 as SGHNT and CDR2 as YENEEA.